The present T cell receptor beta chain was sequenced within a study of Graves' ophthalmopathy and Graves' hyperthyroidism (dated by TCRdb to the late 2010s). About the investigation overall: Peripheral blood was collected at initial diagnosis, prior to any treatment. To tell Graves' ophthalmopathy apart from Graves' hyperthyroidism, and to predict which patients would progress to ophthalmopathy, the study relied on TCR beta repertoire signatures. In total, 120 to 150 blood samples were TCR-sequenced: some 40 ophthalmopathy, 80 or so hyperthyroidism and about 17 hyperthyroidism-to-ophthalmopathy patients. To explore V-J signatures that separate ophthalmopathy from hyperthyroidism, a discovery set of about 100 patients was enrolled, consisting of 43 with ophthalmopathy and around 60 with stable hyperthyroidism. An independent validation cohort was composed of some 19 hyperthyroidism patients and 17 patients who later progressed from hyperthyroidism to ophthalmopathy. T-cell repertoires of thyroid tissue and blood were compared in over five hyperthyroidism patients. After sampling, hyperthyroidism patients received methimazole starting at 30 mg daily, and ophthalmopathy patients received high-dose intravenous methylprednisolone. The roughly 100 discovery patients were randomly divided into training and test sets at a 7:3 ratio.

For repertoire sequencing, TCR beta CDR3 regions were amplified from RNA transcripts. A first-round RT-PCR used HTBI primers with the Qiagen OneStep RT-PCR kit, followed by a second-round multiplex PCR, size selection and purification. Libraries were sequenced on an Illumina HiSeq2000 using paired-end 100 bp reads. In the paper's pipeline: SOAPnuke was used to process the reads, removing any read that contained adapters or uncalled bases, had a mean Phred below 15, or lacked an exact match to the constant primer or identifier. COPE v1.2.5 was used to merge the high-quality paired reads. Each unique nucleotide sequence was treated as a clonotype, and MiTCR v1.1 was used to align the clonotypes to the IMGT TRB V, D and J references. Only V-J combinations with frequency above 0.0001 were analysed, covering over 99% of repertoires. A TCR clonal expansion and chaos score per V-J combination was defined as the ratio of F50 clonal expansion to chaos observed in the TCRdist matrix. Welch's t-statistics and random forest were used to reduce the features to 10 to 15 V-J combinations, which were then used as input to a naive Bayes classifier. The similarity between thyroid and blood repertoires was quantified using the Morisita-Horn index. TCRdb handled the public reads itself, with Q25 trimming in fastp and clone calling in MiXCR, and kept productive beta chains. Rows are combined by CDR3 protein, so each entry shows the most common genes and DNA. TCRdb, not the original authors, processed these V and J calls. Within this sample are 150,000 to 200,000 distinct CDR3 sequences, with about two fifths of them counted one time only. The ten largest clones add up to 7.5% to 10% of the sample.

The ophthalmopathy patients had moderately to severely active disease, with a Clinical Activity Score of 3 or higher, a NOSPECS grade of 4 or higher, and a disease duration of less than 3 months. Patients with other autoimmune diseases, uncontrolled infections, pregnancy or lactation were excluded from the study. Clinical symptoms, serum thyroxine, TRAb, thyroid ultrasound and orbital computed tomography formed the basis of the diagnosis. Using Ficoll-Paque density gradient centrifugation, PBMCs were isolated from 8.5 to 10 ml of fresh peripheral blood. Total RNA was extracted using Trizol reagent, and RNA quality was checked on an Agilent 2100 Bioanalyzer. This clonotype has a count of ten or more. Its antigen has not been determined. No base-level quality is on record; no much larger clone is a single base apart. The full study reports these points: In validation, the model predicted ophthalmopathy progression with over 60% sensitivity and approximately 75% specificity; some 13 predicted patients were CT-confirmed with GO in a median of about 6.2 months. No statistical method was used to set the sample size in advance, and the investigators knew which group each participant was assigned to. Most of the expanded thyroid clonotypes with a frequency above 0.001 were also detected in blood, and it was suggested that the thyroid immune response may be reflected by blood repertoires. In cross-validation, the 13-signature model distinguished ophthalmopathy from stable hyperthyroidism with 87.88% sensitivity and about 81% specificity, while in the test set the corresponding values were roughly 80% and 75%.

The trim is 5 bases for V and 6 bases for J, with a gap of 10 bases between the germline ends. From the cysteine through the phenylalanine, the CDR3 covers 12 amino acids. The sequence is cut down to CDR3 DNA, 36 bases in frame from base 1. The chain is made from TRBV12-3 or TRBV12-4 and TRBJ1-1, with the D segment identity uncertain. This receptor was identified in a young man with Graves' ophthalmopathy. Donor details come from another sample of the same person, matched by shared clones. Sequenced sample: peripheral blood. The DNA reads TGTGCCAGCAGTATTGGGAGGGCTGAAGCTTTCTTT. Translated, it reads CASSIGRAEAFF.